This TCR beta chain is drawn from a study of blood T cells in healthy people across ages. Germline assignment: CDR1 SGDLS and CDR2 YYNGEE. Trimming pared 1 base from V and 3 bases from J, leaving 12 bases between. The CDR3 runs 15 residues. Details on this clonotype: Its antigen is not identified.

A sample-barcoded 5' primer and a J-beta primer mix were used in a second PCR of roughly 6 to 12 cycles. MiXCR, applied by TCRdb to the 5' RACE reads, yields one record per CDR3 protein. The sample shows about 1.7 million distinct CDR3 sequences, over 25% of them seen only once. Study findings and constraints: Comparison with aged donors showed that long-lived donors had more naive CD4+ cells and higher diversity. Older age coincided with a roughly linear decline in TCR beta diversity per million T cells.

The genes are TRBV9 and TRBJ2-3; no definite D call. Sequenced material: blood. The TCR was taken from a woman in her twenties or thirties in good health. The CDR3 nucleotides read TGTGCCAGCAGCGTAAAGGGTATGGGAACAGATACGCAGTATTTT. It is translated as CASSVKGMGTDTQYF.